The 16 T cell receptor beta chains given below trace back to one sample, sequenced in a study of a mutant IDH1 vaccine in newly diagnosed glioma. Some clones are missing from TCRdb's copy, which holds only in-frame ones; the method was immunoSEQ multiplex PCR. The data show around 59,000 clones, about 91% seen once. Time point described: baseline, week 1 (first vaccination visit). Stated treatment: pre-vaccination baseline after standard-of-care therapy. The sample was PBMCs, taken from a glioma patient treated with radiotherapy, temozolomide or both. Every receptor here comes from a man aged 50 to 59 with glioma.

The J gene is TRBJ1-5, the V gene TRBV9; 9 bases match TRBD1. Germline trimming cut 2 bases from V and 1 base from J; bases unmatched to any gene: 1. Germline CDR1 SGDLS, CDR2 YYNGEE. The CDR3 is 15 residues long. CDR3 residues: CASSVTGGSNQPQHF. As DNA, the CDR3 is TGTGCCAGCAGCGTTACAGGGGGCAGCAATCAGCCCCAGCATTTT.

The CDR3 here is CASIQRGGARPQHF. The CDR3 DNA reads TGTGCCAGCATCCAACGCGGGGGCGCGAGGCCCCAGCATTTT. The rearrangement uses TRBV6-6 and TRBJ1-5, with D tentatively TRBD1 (6 bases). CDR3 length equals 14 residues. Trimming took 7 bases from V and 9 from J, leaving 19 bases between them. Germline assignment: CDR1 MNHNY and CDR2 SVGAGI (reference sequence).

The count of this clone is one. V gene TRBV13 combines with J gene TRBJ2-3; TRBD2 matches at 11 bases. V gave up 5 bases and J gave up 2 bases; unmatched junction bases: 6. CDR3 length: 16 amino acids. Germline CDR1 reads PRHDT; CDR2 reads FYEKMQ (reference sequence). The CDR3 nucleotides are TGTGCCAGCAGCATAAGGGGACTAGCGGTCACAGATACGCAGTATTTT. Amino acids: CASSIRGLAVTDTQYF.

Written as DNA, the CDR3 is TGTGCCAGCAGCTTAGGTTTCGGTAGTACAGATACGCAGTATTTT. The encoded protein is CASSLGFGSTDTQYF. The V call is TRBV7-2, the J call TRBJ2-3; no clear D gene. Looked up from germline, CDR1 is SGHTA and CDR2 is FQGNSA. There are 15 residues in the CDR3. Trimming shortened V by 1 base and J by 3 bases, and 11 bases separated the two germline ends. The full variable domain, in which reference TRBV7-2 and TRBJ2-3 provide the parts outside the CDR3, is GAGVSQSPSNKVTEKGKDVELRCDPISGHTALYWYRQSLGQGLEFLIYFQGNSAPDKSGLPSDRFSAERTGGSVSTLTIQRTQQEDSAVYLCASSLGFGSTDTQYFGPGTRLTVL.

V is TRBV2 and J is TRBJ2-3; D may be TRBD1 or TRBD2 (5 bases each). In germline, CDR1 is SNHLY, CDR2 FYNNEI. The CDR3 runs 14 residues. V lost 8 bases and J lost 3, with 15 bases in between. The CDR3 here is CASGGWGITDTQYF. The DNA for the CDR3 is TGTGCCAGCGGCGGGTGGGGGATAACAGATACGCAGTATTTT.

The J gene is TRBJ2-7, the V gene TRBV5-1; D tentatively fits TRBD1 or TRBD2 (5 bases each). The germline gives CDR1 SGHRS, CDR2 YFSETQ. V shed 4 bases and J shed 3 bases, with 11 bases lying between them. CDR3 size: 13 residues. CDR3 protein: CASSRDPIYEQYF. The CDR3 DNA reads as TGCGCCAGCAGCCGGGACCCGATCTACGAGCAGTACTTC.

The chain recombines TRBV6-1 with TRBJ2-5; tentative D call: TRBD1 (5 bases). Deletions cut 4 bases from V and 3 bases from J, with 9 bases between. Germline lookup yields CDR1 MNHNS and CDR2 SASEGT. The CDR3 has 13 residues. The chain's CDR3 is CASSARGEETQYF. The CDR3 nucleotides are TGTGCCAGCAGTGCAAGGGGCGAAGAGACCCAGTACTTC.

The chain uses TRBV21-1 and TRBJ2-7. TRBV21-1 is noted as a pseudogene. This CDR3 contains 16 residues. This CDR3 is CASSKRPPKGTYEQYF. The DNA for the CDR3 is TGTGCCAGCAGCAAAAGGCCCCCGAAAGGTACCTACGAGCAGTACTTC.

This sequence joins TRBV29-1 and TRBJ2-7; 11 bases match TRBD2. The CDR3 extends over 14 amino acids. V was clipped by 5 bases and J by 2 bases; unmatched bases: 5. Germline V gene sequence: CDR1 SQVTM, CDR2 ANQGSEA. The chain's CDR3 is CSVTTSGGTYEQYF. The DNA for the CDR3 is TGCAGCGTTACCACTAGCGGGGGAACCTACGAGCAGTACTTC.

This clone was observed a single time. The V call is TRBV30, the J call TRBJ1-3; 7 bases are shared with TRBD1. CDR3 length equals 16 residues. The J segment lost 2 bases and the V segment lost 0 bases, leaving 7 bases of the junction unmatched. Germline lookup yields CDR1 GTSNPN and CDR2 SVGIG (reference sequence). In DNA form, the CDR3 reads TGTGCCTGGAGTGTACTAAGACAGGGTGCTGGAAACACCATATATTTT. Its translation is CAWSVLRQGAGNTIYF.

V is TRBV28 and J is TRBJ2-7; 7 bases agree with TRBD2. Per the germline V gene, CDR1 is MDHEN and CDR2 is SYDVKM. This CDR3 is built from 14 residues. The V gene end was trimmed by 2 bases and the J gene end by 2 bases; junction bases not matched to a gene: 3. The CDR3 loop is CASSLLAETYEQYF. CDR3 nucleotide sequence: TGTGCCAGCAGTTTACTAGCGGAGACCTACGAGCAGTACTTC.

The chain carries TRBV5-4 and TRBJ2-7; D gene ambiguous. Germline V gives CDR1 SGHNT, CDR2 YYREEE (reference sequence). The CDR3 is made up of 14 amino acids. V gave up 0 bases and J gave up 5 bases, with 12 bases separating them. DNA for the CDR3: TGTGCCAGCAGCTTGGCCGGAAGTAACCACGAGCAGTACTTC. This codes for CASSLAGSNHEQYF.

The chain joins TRBV6-1 to TRBJ1-2; 9 nucleotides line up with TRBD1. The germline CDR1 and CDR2 sequences are MNHNS and SASEGT. CDR3 length: 13 amino acids. V shed 2 bases and J 8 bases; nucleotides not matched to a gene: 3. CDR3 nucleotides: TGTGCCAGCAGTGAAAGGACAGGGGAAGGCTACACCTTC. Translation gives CASSERTGEGYTF.

The V and J genes are TRBV2 and TRBJ2-3; D uncertain. Germline values: CDR1 SNHLY, CDR2 FYNNEI. With 4 bases removed from V and 2 bases from J, the gap between germline ends came to 10 bases. The CDR3 extends over 14 amino acids. The CDR3 protein is CASSVNPTTDTQYF. In nucleotides, the CDR3 is TGTGCCAGCAGTGTAAATCCTACCACAGATACGCAGTATTTT.

The rearrangement uses TRBV9 and TRBJ2-1; 7 nucleotides agree with TRBD1. This CDR3 comprises 14 residues. Germline CDR1 and CDR2: SGDLS and YYNGEE. The V and J ends lost 3 bases and 8 bases, in that order; junction bases with no gene match: 8. CDR3 sequence: CASSEVGQFDEQFF. The CDR3 DNA is TGTGCCAGCAGCGAGGTGGGACAGTTCGATGAGCAGTTCTTC.

About this clone: At one end the junction does not follow the germline gene, possibly because of a read error. The chain carries TRBV7-7 and TRBJ2-2; 10 positions match TRBD1. Germline V gene sequence: CDR1 SSHAT, CDR2 FNYEAQ (reference sequence). The CDR3 consists of 20 residues. The CDR3 here is CASSFWDRGYPPMNTGELFF. CDR3 in DNA: TGTGCTAGCAGCTTCTGGGACAGGGGTTATCCTCCAATGAACACCGGGGAGCTGTTTTTT.